This is a list of T cell receptor beta chains from one sample in a study of glioma-infiltrating T cells after dendritic cell vaccination. Sequencing used immunoSEQ multiplex PCR; TCRdb keeps in-frame clones, though not all of them. The data show fewer than 95,000 clones, about 85% seen once. The specimen was blood, collected after dendritic cell vaccination. All receptors derive from a human donor with glioblastoma. CDR3s include the opening cysteine and the closing phenylalanine or tryptophan. D genes are given only for firm matches. Expanded clones get a size class; other rows say once, few or many, or leave the size out.

d_call: NA; v_call: TRBV7-8; clone_size: NA; j_call: TRBJ1-1; cdr3_nt: TGTGCCAGCAGCTTAGTGGGTGGAGGGACTGAAGCTTTCTTT; cdr3_aa: CASSLVGGGTEAFF
d_call: NA; v_call: TRBV28; clone_size: once; j_call: TRBJ2-2; cdr3_nt: TGTGCCAGCAGTTTAGGTGGAGGCACCGGGGAGCTGTTTTTT; cdr3_aa: CASSLGGGTGELFF
d_call: TRBD2; v_call: TRBV28; clone_size: NA; j_call: TRBJ2-5; cdr3_nt: TGTGCCAGCAGTTTAGCGGGAGTTTTGATGGAGACCCAGTACTTC; cdr3_aa: CASSLAGVLMETQYF
d_call: NA; v_call: TRBV7-6; clone_size: NA; j_call: TRBJ2-1; cdr3_nt: TGTGCCAGCAGCCGGGACATGTCTTCCTACAATGAGCAGTTCTTC; cdr3_aa: CASSRDMSSYNEQFF
d_call: NA; v_call: TRBV2; clone_size: once; j_call: TRBJ1-2; cdr3_nt: TGTGCCAGCAGTTTGGACAGTAACTATGGCTACACCTTC; cdr3_aa: CASSLDSNYGYTF
d_call: NA; v_call: TRBV5-1; clone_size: NA; j_call: TRBJ2-5; cdr3_nt: TGCGCCAGCAGCTTGGAGGGCGGCGGGGAGACCCAGTACTTC; cdr3_aa: CASSLEGGGETQYF
d_call: TRBD1; v_call: TRBV2; clone_size: NA; j_call: TRBJ2-5; cdr3_nt: TGTGCCAGCGTCAGACAGGGGTACCAAGAGACCCAGTACTTC; cdr3_aa: CASVRQGYQETQYF
d_call: TRBD1; v_call: TRBV25-1; clone_size: NA; j_call: TRBJ2-7; cdr3_nt: TGTGCCAGCAGTGTCCAGGGGGCCGAGCAGTACTTC; cdr3_aa: CASSVQGAEQYF
d_call: NA; v_call: TRBV27; clone_size: NA; j_call: TRBJ1-6; cdr3_nt: TGTGCCAGCAGTTTACTAGGATTGTCTAATTCACCCCTCCACTTT; cdr3_aa: CASSLLGLSNSPLHF
d_call: TRBD1; v_call: TRBV18; clone_size: NA; j_call: TRBJ2-7; cdr3_nt: TGTGCCAGCTCACCAGCGGGACAGGGATACTACGAGCAGTACTTC; cdr3_aa: CASSPAGQGYYEQYF
d_call: TRBD1; v_call: TRBV27; clone_size: NA; j_call: TRBJ1-2; cdr3_nt: TGTGCCAGCAGTTTATCTGCAGGGGGCTATGGCTACACCTTC; cdr3_aa: CASSLSAGGYGYTF
d_call: NA; v_call: TRBV6-4; clone_size: NA; j_call: TRBJ2-2; cdr3_nt: TGTGCCAGCAGTGCCGCGAGGGAGGTCGGGGAGCTGTTTTTT; cdr3_aa: CASSAAREVGELFF
d_call: TRBD1; v_call: TRBV5-1; clone_size: NA; j_call: TRBJ1-1; cdr3_nt: TGCGCCAGCAGCTCCAGGACAGGGTGGGACACTGAAGCTTTCTTT; cdr3_aa: CASSSRTGWDTEAFF
d_call: NA; v_call: TRBV20-1; clone_size: once; j_call: TRBJ2-7; cdr3_nt: TGCAGTGCTCCCAAGGGGGAGCAGTACTTC; cdr3_aa: CSAPKGEQYF
d_call: TRBD1; v_call: TRBV19; clone_size: once; j_call: TRBJ1-2; cdr3_nt: TGTGCCAGTACCTTTCGGGACAGGAACAACTATGGCTACACCTTC; cdr3_aa: CASTFRDRNNYGYTF
d_call: TRBD2; v_call: TRBV2; clone_size: NA; j_call: TRBJ2-7; cdr3_nt: TGTGCCAGCAGTGGGGGAGCGGGGGGGCCCCACGAGCAGTACTTC; cdr3_aa: CASSGGAGGPHEQYF
d_call: NA; v_call: TRBV7-3; clone_size: NA; j_call: TRBJ2-1; cdr3_nt: TGTGCCAGCAGCAACACCGGGAAAGACCGATACAATGAGCAGTTCTTC; cdr3_aa: CASSNTGKDRYNEQFF
d_call: TRBD1; v_call: TRBV7-2; clone_size: once; j_call: TRBJ1-6; cdr3_nt: TGTGCCAGCAGCCTCACAGGGGGGCGGTATAATTCACCCCTCCACTTT; cdr3_aa: CASSLTGGRYNSPLHF
d_call: NA; v_call: TRBV7-6; clone_size: NA; j_call: TRBJ2-7; cdr3_nt: TGTGCCAGCAGCTCCGGACTCGACGACTCCTACGAGCAGTACTTC; cdr3_aa: CASSSGLDDSYEQYF
d_call: TRBD2; v_call: TRBV4-2; clone_size: NA; j_call: TRBJ2-7; cdr3_nt: TGTGCCAGCAGCCAAGATTTCCTAGCGGGCACCTACGAGCAGTACTTC; cdr3_aa: CASSQDFLAGTYEQYF
d_call: NA; v_call: TRBV18; clone_size: NA; j_call: TRBJ2-3; cdr3_nt: TGTGCCAGCCAAGGGACTCGCACAGATACGCAGTATTTT; cdr3_aa: CASQGTRTDTQYF
d_call: NA; v_call: TRBV5-6; clone_size: NA; j_call: TRBJ1-2; cdr3_nt: TGTGCCAGCAGCTTGGTCCAGGGCAACTATGGCTACACCTTC; cdr3_aa: CASSLVQGNYGYTF
d_call: TRBD1; v_call: TRBV5-8; clone_size: NA; j_call: TRBJ1-5; cdr3_nt: TGTGCCAGCAGCCTCGGGACAGTGAGCAATCAGCCCCAGCATTTT; cdr3_aa: CASSLGTVSNQPQHF
d_call: NA; v_call: TRBV5-8; clone_size: NA; j_call: TRBJ2-3; cdr3_nt: TGTGCCAGCAGCTGGGTGTTGCAGGCGAGCACAGATACGCAGTATTTT; cdr3_aa: CASSWVLQASTDTQYF
d_call: TRBD1; v_call: TRBV4-1; clone_size: NA; j_call: TRBJ1-2; cdr3_nt: TGCGCCAGCAGCCCAACAGGGGCCTATGGCTACACCTTC; cdr3_aa: CASSPTGAYGYTF
d_call: TRBD1; v_call: TRBV6-1; clone_size: NA; j_call: TRBJ1-5; cdr3_nt: TGTGCCAGCAGTGATTACCGGGACAGGGTTAGCAATCAGCCCCAGCATTTT; cdr3_aa: CASSDYRDRVSNQPQHF
d_call: NA; v_call: TRBV6-1; clone_size: NA; j_call: TRBJ2-4; cdr3_nt: TGTGCCAGCAGTGAACCCGGAGTAGCCAAAAACATTCAGTACTTC; cdr3_aa: CASSEPGVAKNIQYF
d_call: NA; v_call: TRBV6-5; clone_size: NA; j_call: TRBJ2-7; cdr3_nt: TGTGCCAGCAGTTACTCACCCAGGGCCTACGAGCAGTACTTC; cdr3_aa: CASSYSPRAYEQYF
d_call: NA; v_call: TRBV5-4; clone_size: NA; j_call: TRBJ1-1; cdr3_nt: TGTGCCAGCAGCTTGGGCAGTTTCATGAACACTGAAGCTTTCTTT; cdr3_aa: CASSLGSFMNTEAFF
d_call: TRBD2; v_call: TRBV29-1; clone_size: NA; j_call: TRBJ2-3; cdr3_nt: TGCAGCGTCATTTGGGGGAGGGCCGGGGATACGCAGTATTTT; cdr3_aa: CSVIWGRAGDTQYF
d_call: NA; v_call: TRBV11-2; clone_size: NA; j_call: TRBJ2-7; cdr3_nt: TGTGCCAGCAGCTTAGGTGGCCCGCGGTCCTACGAGCAGTACTTC; cdr3_aa: CASSLGGPRSYEQYF
d_call: NA; v_call: TRBV2; clone_size: once; j_call: TRBJ1-5; cdr3_nt: TGTGCCAGCAGATGGAGGGAGTTTAGCAATCAGCCCCAGCATTTT; cdr3_aa: CASRWREFSNQPQHF
d_call: NA; v_call: TRBV5-1; clone_size: NA; j_call: TRBJ2-6; cdr3_nt: TGCGCCAGCAGCCTAGACAGTTCCTCTGGGGCCAACGTCCTGACTTTC; cdr3_aa: CASSLDSSSGANVLTF
d_call: NA; v_call: TRBV27; clone_size: NA; j_call: TRBJ1-3; cdr3_nt: TGTGCCAGCAGCTCCGGTGGCTCTGGAAACACCATATATTTT; cdr3_aa: CASSSGGSGNTIYF
d_call: TRBD2; v_call: TRBV5-6; clone_size: NA; j_call: TRBJ2-1; cdr3_nt: TGTGCCAGCAGCTTGGCTGCGGGAGGTCGGGCCCACAATGAGCAGTTCTTC; cdr3_aa: CASSLAAGGRAHNEQFF
d_call: NA; v_call: TRBV5-4; clone_size: NA; j_call: TRBJ1-5; cdr3_nt: TGTGCCAGCAGCTTGGGGACGGGAGGCAATCAGCCCCAGCATTTT; cdr3_aa: CASSLGTGGNQPQHF
d_call: TRBD1; v_call: TRBV27; clone_size: NA; j_call: TRBJ1-5; cdr3_nt: TGTGCCAGCAGTTTAGGGACAGGGAACAATCAGCCCCAGCATTTT; cdr3_aa: CASSLGTGNNQPQHF
d_call: NA; v_call: TRBV18; clone_size: NA; j_call: TRBJ1-5; cdr3_nt: TGTGCCAGCTCATTAACAGGAGACCAGCCCCAGCATTTT; cdr3_aa: CASSLTGDQPQHF
d_call: NA; v_call: TRBV11-2; clone_size: NA; j_call: TRBJ1-4; cdr3_nt: TGTGCCAGCAGCTTTTATAATGAAAAACTGTTTTTT; cdr3_aa: CASSFYNEKLFF
d_call: TRBD2; v_call: TRBV29-1; clone_size: NA; j_call: TRBJ2-1; cdr3_nt: TGCAGCGTTGAGGGGATACTAGCGGGGGGCCGCTCCTACAATGAGCAGTTCTTC; cdr3_aa: CSVEGILAGGRSYNEQFF
d_call: NA; v_call: TRBV6-4; clone_size: NA; j_call: TRBJ2-6; cdr3_nt: TGTGCCAGCAGCGCAACAGCCTCTGGGGCCAACGTCCTGACTTTC; cdr3_aa: CASSATASGANVLTF
d_call: TRBD2; v_call: TRBV10-3; clone_size: NA; j_call: TRBJ2-3; cdr3_nt: TGTGCCATCAACGGCGGGAGGGCTGGAGATACGCAGTATTTT; cdr3_aa: CAINGGRAGDTQYF
d_call: TRBD2; v_call: TRBV11-3; clone_size: NA; j_call: TRBJ2-7; cdr3_nt: TGTGCCAGCAGCTTAGTCGCGGGGGGCATGGACGAGCAGTACTTC; cdr3_aa: CASSLVAGGMDEQYF
d_call: TRBD1; v_call: TRBV12-5; clone_size: NA; j_call: TRBJ2-2; cdr3_nt: TGTGCTAGTGGTTTGAGCCCGGGACAGGGAGGCACCGGGGAGCTGTTTTTT; cdr3_aa: CASGLSPGQGGTGELFF
d_call: NA; v_call: TRBV6-1; clone_size: NA; j_call: TRBJ1-2; cdr3_nt: TGTGCCAGCAGTGAAGGCCCAGGGGACTATGGCTACACCTTC; cdr3_aa: CASSEGPGDYGYTF
d_call: TRBD1; v_call: TRBV6-1; clone_size: NA; j_call: TRBJ2-6; cdr3_nt: TGTGCCAGCAGGCCAGGGGGCTCTGGGGCCAACGTCCTGACTTTC; cdr3_aa: CASRPGGSGANVLTF
d_call: NA; v_call: TRBV5-1; clone_size: NA; j_call: TRBJ2-5; cdr3_nt: TGCGCCAGCAGCTTGGGGTCCCCAGGTAGCGCCCAAGAGACCCAGTACTTC; cdr3_aa: CASSLGSPGSAQETQYF
d_call: TRBD1; v_call: TRBV28; clone_size: NA; j_call: TRBJ1-5; cdr3_nt: TGTGCCAGCAGTTTATCTGGGACAGTTAATCAGCCCCAGCATTTT; cdr3_aa: CASSLSGTVNQPQHF
d_call: TRBD2; v_call: TRBV5-6; clone_size: NA; j_call: TRBJ2-3; cdr3_nt: TGTGCCAGCAGCGCCCCACTGAGCGGGGGGATGACCGGCACAGATACGCAGTATTTT; cdr3_aa: CASSAPLSGGMTGTDTQYF
d_call: NA; v_call: TRBV4-3; clone_size: NA; j_call: TRBJ1-2; cdr3_nt: TGCGCCAGCAGCCAAGATGGAGTTCCTGGCTACACCTTC; cdr3_aa: CASSQDGVPGYTF
d_call: TRBD1; v_call: TRBV10-2; clone_size: NA; j_call: TRBJ2-4; cdr3_nt: TGCGCCAGCAGTGATTGGGACAGTTCTCTAGCCAAAAACATTCAGTACTTC; cdr3_aa: CASSDWDSSLAKNIQYF
d_call: NA; v_call: TRBV5-6; clone_size: few; j_call: TRBJ2-6; cdr3_nt: TGTGCCAGCAGCTTGGACAGGGTGTATTCTGGGGCCAACGTCCTGACTTTC; cdr3_aa: CASSLDRVYSGANVLTF
d_call: NA; v_call: TRBV21-1; clone_size: once; j_call: TRBJ2-3; cdr3_nt: TGTGCCAGCACCGAAACGGACAGGGGAACAGATACGCAGTATTTT; cdr3_aa: CASTETDRGTDTQYF
d_call: NA; v_call: TRBV11-2; clone_size: once; j_call: TRBJ1-5; cdr3_nt: TGTGCCAGCAGTGGGGACATCTATAATCAGCCCCAGCATTTT; cdr3_aa: CASSGDIYNQPQHF
d_call: NA; v_call: TRBV6-5; clone_size: NA; j_call: TRBJ1-2; cdr3_nt: TGTGCCAGCAGTTACTCCTCGATAGGAGGGGAGAGCTACACCTTC; cdr3_aa: CASSYSSIGGESYTF
d_call: NA; v_call: TRBV21-1; clone_size: few; j_call: TRBJ2-4; cdr3_nt: TGTGCCAGCAGCAACTCTAGGGAGACTAGCGGGAGAGGGGGGGACATTCAGTACTTC; cdr3_aa: CASSNSRETSGRGGDIQYF
d_call: NA; v_call: TRBV5-1; clone_size: NA; j_call: TRBJ1-2; cdr3_nt: TGCGCCAGCAGCCCCGAGCGTGGGTCTCATGGCTACACCTTC; cdr3_aa: CASSPERGSHGYTF
d_call: NA; v_call: TRBV19; clone_size: NA; j_call: TRBJ2-7; cdr3_nt: TGTGCCAGTAGTATAGACACACACTACGAGCAGTACTTC; cdr3_aa: CASSIDTHYEQYF
d_call: TRBD2; v_call: TRBV5-6; clone_size: once; j_call: TRBJ2-3; cdr3_nt: TGTGCCAGCAGCCCTCCCGGTAGCGGGGGGGCCGGCACAGATACGCAGTATTTT; cdr3_aa: CASSPPGSGGAGTDTQYF